This T cell receptor beta chain came from a study of OX40 agonist ivuxolimab in advanced cancers. Study-wide results and limits: Doses of 0.1 to 3.0 mg/kg were accompanied by clonal expansion of CD4+ and CD8+ blood T cells by week 6. Average numbers of expanded clones were greater in CD8+ T cells than in CD4+.

Method: immunoSEQ multiplex PCR; TCRdb's copy keeps in-frame clones and lacks some. The table records under 90,000 clones, around 87% of them present only once. As for this clone: Its antigen is not known.

The CDR3 spans 13 residues. Germline lookup yields CDR1 SGHAT and CDR2 FQNNGV. Trimming left V 0 bases short and J 7 bases short, with 7 bases between. The TCR was taken from an adult with an advanced solid tumor such as melanoma, head and neck, liver or kidney cancer. The starting material was CD4+ or CD8+ T cells sorted from blood, obtained in a trial of the OX40 agonist ivuxolimab. This rearrangement joins TRBV11-2 to TRBJ1-5, with D unclear. CDR3 sequence reads: CASSLDYGQPQHF. In DNA form, the CDR3 reads TGTGCCAGCAGCTTAGATTATGGCCAGCCCCAGCATTTT.